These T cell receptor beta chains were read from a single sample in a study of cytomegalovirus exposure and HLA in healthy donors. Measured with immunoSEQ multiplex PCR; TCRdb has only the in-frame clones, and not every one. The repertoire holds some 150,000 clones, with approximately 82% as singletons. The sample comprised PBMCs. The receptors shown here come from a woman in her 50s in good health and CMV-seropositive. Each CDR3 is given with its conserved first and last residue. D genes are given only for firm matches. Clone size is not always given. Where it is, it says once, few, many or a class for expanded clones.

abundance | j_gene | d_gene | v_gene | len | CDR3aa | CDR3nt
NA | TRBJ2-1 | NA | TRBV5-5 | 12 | CASSGKVDEQFF | TGTGCCAGCAGCGGCAAAGTGGATGAGCAGTTCTTC
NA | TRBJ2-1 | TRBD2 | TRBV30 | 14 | CAWRGASGVNEQFF | TGTGCCTGGAGGGGGGCTAGCGGGGTCAATGAGCAGTTCTTC
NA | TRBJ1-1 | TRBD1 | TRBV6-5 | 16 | CASSYLQDREDTEAFF | TGTGCCAGCAGTTACTTACAGGACAGGGAGGACACTGAAGCTTTCTTT
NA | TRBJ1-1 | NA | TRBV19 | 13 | CASSMGGFLEAFF | TGTGCCAGTAGTATGGGAGGGTTCCTTGAAGCTTTCTTT
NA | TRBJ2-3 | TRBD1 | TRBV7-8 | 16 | CASSLLGTVSTDTQYF | TGTGCCAGCAGCTTACTCGGGACAGTGAGCACAGATACGCAGTATTTT
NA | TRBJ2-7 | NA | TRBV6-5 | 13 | CASSYSPAFEQYF | TGTGCCAGCAGTTACTCCCCCGCGTTCGAGCAGTACTTC
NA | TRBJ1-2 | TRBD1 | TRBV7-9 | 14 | CASSSGQSNYGYTF | TGTGCCAGCAGTTCGGGACAGTCTAACTATGGCTACACCTTC
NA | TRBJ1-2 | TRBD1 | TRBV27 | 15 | CATRSAGTGDYGYTF | TGTGCCACCAGGTCAGCCGGGACAGGAGACTATGGCTACACCTTC
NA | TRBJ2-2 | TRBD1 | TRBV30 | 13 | CAWSPGGTGELFF | TGTGCCTGGAGTCCAGGGGGCACCGGGGAGCTGTTTTTT
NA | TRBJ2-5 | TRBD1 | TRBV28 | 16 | CASSPPTGNAAETQYF | TGTGCCAGCAGTCCCCCGACAGGGAACGCAGCGGAGACCCAGTACTTC
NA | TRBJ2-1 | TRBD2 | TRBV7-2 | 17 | CASSSTGGGSSYNEQFF | TGTGCCAGCAGCTCCACGGGGGGGGGAAGCTCCTACAATGAGCAGTTCTTC
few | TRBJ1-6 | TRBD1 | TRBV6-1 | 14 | CASTEVGGLSPLHF | TGTGCCAGCACCGAGGTAGGGGGCTTGTCACCCCTCCACTTT
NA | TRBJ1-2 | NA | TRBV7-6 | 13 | CASSAGGGYGYTF | TGTGCCAGCTCCGCCGGCGGGGGGTATGGCTACACCTTC
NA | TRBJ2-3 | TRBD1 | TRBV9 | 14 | CASSGTGSTDTQYF | TGTGCCAGCAGCGGGACAGGGAGCACAGATACGCAGTATTTT
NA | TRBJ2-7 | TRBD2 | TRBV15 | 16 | CATSREIGLAGQEQYF | TGTGCCACCAGCAGAGAAATTGGACTAGCGGGGCAAGAGCAGTACTTC
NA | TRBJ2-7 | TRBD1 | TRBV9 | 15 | CASSEGATGTYEQYF | TGTGCCAGCAGCGAGGGGGCCACAGGGACCTACGAGCAGTACTTC
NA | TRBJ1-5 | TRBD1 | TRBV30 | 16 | CAWSLRDRGLNQPQHF | TGTGCCTGGAGTCTCCGGGACAGGGGCCTCAATCAGCCCCAGCATTTT
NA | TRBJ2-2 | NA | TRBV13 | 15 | CASSLGPAGYGELFF | TGTGCCAGCAGCTTAGGCCCGGCAGGGTACGGGGAGCTGTTTTTT
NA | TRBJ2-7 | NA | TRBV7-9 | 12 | CATGTVNYEQYF | TGTGCCACTGGAACAGTAAATTACGAGCAGTACTTC
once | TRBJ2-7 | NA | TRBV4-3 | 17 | CASSQDQGWEGGYEQYF | TGCGCCAGCAGCCAAGATCAGGGGTGGGAGGGGGGCTACGAGCAGTACTTC
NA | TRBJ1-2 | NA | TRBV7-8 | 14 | CASSLVVGSYGYTF | TGTGCCAGCAGCTTAGTGGTGGGGAGCTATGGCTACACCTTC
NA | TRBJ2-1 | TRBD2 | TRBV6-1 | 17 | CASSEIFAGGANNEQFF | TGTGCCAGCAGTGAGATTTTCGCCGGGGGGGCCAACAATGAGCAGTTCTTC
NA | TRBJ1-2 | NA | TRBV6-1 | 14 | CASIPAEGFVGYTF | TGTGCCAGCATCCCAGCGGAGGGGTTCGTTGGCTACACCTTC
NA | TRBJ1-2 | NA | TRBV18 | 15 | CASSPPGTFGYGYTF | TGTGCCAGCTCACCACCCGGGACATTTGGCTATGGCTACACCTTC
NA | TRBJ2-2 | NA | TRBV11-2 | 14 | CASSLDYGAGELFF | TGTGCCAGCAGCTTAGATTACGGGGCCGGGGAGCTGTTTTTT
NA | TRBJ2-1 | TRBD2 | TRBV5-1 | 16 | CASKITGGSSYNEQFF | TGCGCCAGCAAGATCACCGGGGGGAGCTCCTACAATGAGCAGTTCTTC
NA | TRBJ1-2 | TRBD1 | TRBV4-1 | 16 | CASSQSSGTGGRGYTF | TGCGCCAGCAGCCAAAGTTCCGGAACAGGGGGAAGAGGCTACACCTTC